These 30 T cell receptor beta chains were sequenced from one sample in a study of cytomegalovirus exposure and HLA in healthy donors. The PCR had 60 Vbeta and 13 Jbeta primers. Data came from immunoSEQ multiplex PCR; TCRdb stores just in-frame clones and leaves some out. Here the sample spans around 130,000 clones, 80% being singletons. Sequencing used PBMCs. These receptors were taken from a female donor in good health and CMV-seronegative.

About this clone: A clone one base away is much larger, so this may be a read error. The chain joins TRBV5-6 to TRBJ2-7; 7 nucleotides agree with TRBD1. Germline loops: CDR1 SGHDT, CDR2 YYEEEE. The CDR3 loop spans 14 amino acids. V shed 0 bases, J shed 1 base, and the junction held 1 base outside the gene matches. CDR3 nucleotide sequence: TGTGCCAGCAGCTTGGCAGGGGGTTCCTACGAGCAGTACTTC. This codes for CASSLAGGSYEQYF. Full variable domain (rest looked up from reference TRBV5-6 and TRBJ2-7): DAGVTQSPTHLIKTRGQQVTLRCSPKSGHDTVSWYQQALGQGPQFIFQYYEEEERQRGNFPDRFSGHQFPNYSSELNVNALLLGDSALYLCASSLAGGSYEQYFGPGTRLTVT.

The chain recombines TRBV27 with TRBJ1-5; 10 bases are shared with TRBD1. The V segment lost 6 bases and the J segment 9 bases; nucleotides outside the gene matches: 5. This CDR3 has 13 residues. CDR1 and CDR2 (germline): MNHEY, SMNVEV (reference sequence). The CDR3, as DNA: TGTGCCAGCAGCCTGGACAGGGGGGCGCCCCAGCATTTT. Protein product: CASSLDRGAPQHF.

This clone was seen a handful of times. V is TRBV5-6 and J is TRBJ1-5; the match to TRBD1 covers 10 bases. The CDR3 loop spans 18 amino acids. V dropped 3 bases and J dropped 6; count of bases not matched to a gene: 15. Germline values: CDR1 SGHDT, CDR2 YYEEEE. The CDR3 loop is CASSSYNVQTGGFQPQHF. The CDR3 DNA reads TGTGCCAGCAGCTCCTATAATGTACAGACAGGGGGCTTTCAGCCCCAGCATTTT.

This clone has just a few counts. The DNA of the CDR3 is TGTGCCAGCAGTCCCCTCCCGGGGACAAGTCAGCCCCAGCATTTT. It yields the protein CASSPLPGTSQPQHF. The chain links TRBV6-1 to TRBJ1-5; tentatively, D is TRBD1 (6 bases). The CDR3 spans 15 residues. CDR1 and CDR2 from the germline V gene are MNHNS and SASEGT. V dropped 5 bases and J dropped 6 bases, with 17 bases sitting between them.

The chain uses TRBV9 and TRBJ2-3, with 8 nucleotides matching TRBD2. The V gene's germline CDR1 is SGDLS and CDR2 YYNGEE. The CDR3 has 15 residues. The J segment lost 6 bases and the V segment lost 0 bases, leaving 6 bases of the junction unmatched. CDR3 nucleotides: TGTGCCAGCAGCGTAGGAGCGGGAGTTTACGATACGCAGTATTTT. This sequence encodes CASSVGAGVYDTQYF.

V gene TRBV15 combines with J gene TRBJ2-1; D is possibly TRBD2 (5 bases). Germline lookup yields CDR1 LNHNV and CDR2 YYDKDF (reference sequence). V lost 2 bases to trimming and J lost 8 bases, with 10 bases between them. CDR3 size: 13 residues. The CDR3, as DNA: TGTGCCACCAGCAGACGGTTGGGAGATGAGCAGTTCTTC. It codes for CATSRRLGDEQFF.

The chain combines TRBV6-6 with TRBJ2-7, with D perhaps TRBD2 (6 bases). The germline gives CDR1 MNHNY, CDR2 SVGAGI (reference sequence). The V end was cut by 6 bases, the J end by 5 bases, with 8 bases between. This CDR3 is 11 amino acids long. The CDR3 is CASRGGNEQYF. CDR3 nucleotide sequence: TGTGCCAGCAGGGGGGGAAACGAGCAGTACTTC.

V usage is TRBV5-4 and J usage is TRBJ2-3; D perhaps matches TRBD2 (6 bases). CDR3 length: 16 amino acids. V was cut by 4 bases and J by 1 base, with 16 bases left in between. Germline loops: CDR1 SGHNT, CDR2 YYREEE (reference sequence). The CDR3 spells CASSTNTLARTDTQYF. DNA of the CDR3: TGTGCCAGCAGCACGAATACACTAGCACGCACAGATACGCAGTATTTT.

To note about this clone: One end of the junction does not line up with germline, which may come from a read error. The genes are TRBV2 and TRBJ2-7, with 9 positions matching TRBD1. Germline V gene sequence: CDR1 SNHLY, CDR2 FYNNEI. The CDR3 totals 15 residues. Written as DNA, the CDR3 is TGTGCCGGCAGTGAACAGGGGGCTACGATCTACGAGCAGTACTTC. Its protein is CAGSEQGATIYEQYF.

J is TRBJ2-2 and V is TRBV5-4; 8 bases line up with TRBD2. There are 15 residues in the CDR3. Germline V CDR1 and CDR2: SGHNT, YYREEE (reference sequence). J gave up 0 bases and V 4 bases, and 2 bases lay outside the gene matches. CDR3 sequence reads: CASSPGLANTGELFF. CDR3 in DNA: TGTGCCAGCAGCCCGGGACTAGCGAACACCGGGGAGCTGTTTTTT. Together with reference TRBV5-4 and TRBJ2-2, the CDR3 gives the full variable domain: ETGVTQSPTHLIKTRGQQVTLRCSSQSGHNTVSWYQQALGQGPQFIFQYYREEENGRGNFPPRFSGLQFPNYSSELNVNALELDDSALYLCASSPGLANTGELFFGEGSRLTVL.

In regard to this clone: Additional DNA sequences in this sample encode the identical CDR3. The chain carries TRBV5-6 and TRBJ2-3; TRBD2 matches 8 bases. The germline gives CDR1 SGHDT, CDR2 YYEEEE. The ends lost 0 bases at V and 0 bases at J; junction bases unmatched: 3. CDR3 length equals 16 residues. CDR3 sequence reads: CASSLGTSLSTDTQYF. In nucleotides, the CDR3 is TGTGCCAGCAGCTTGGGGACTAGCCTGAGCACAGATACGCAGTATTTT.

The genes are TRBV2 and TRBJ2-7; 11 bases fit TRBD1. Germline assignment: CDR1 SNHLY and CDR2 FYNNEI. The ends lost 1 base at V and 4 bases at J; junction bases unmatched: 3. The CDR3 covers 15 residues. CDR3 sequence reads: CASSEGTGGAYEQYF. CDR3 nucleotide sequence: TGTGCCAGCAGTGAAGGGACAGGGGGCGCGTACGAGCAGTACTTC.

The genes are TRBV19 and TRBJ2-1; possible D gene TRBD2, 6 bases. V was clipped by 4 bases and J by 0 bases, with 10 bases between them. In germline, CDR1 is LNHDA, CDR2 SQIVND (reference sequence). This CDR3 is built from 15 residues. In DNA, the CDR3 is TGTGCCAGTAGTAGGGGACTCAGCTCCTACAATGAGCAGTTCTTC. It translates to CASSRGLSSYNEQFF.

The chain couples TRBV5-8 to TRBJ1-4; TRBD1 aligns across 8 bases. After removal of 2 bases from V and 5 bases from J, the junction contained 2 bases not matched to a gene. Germline CDR1 is SGHTS and CDR2 is YDEGEE. CDR3 length equals 14 residues. The CDR3 reads CASSFRGPNEKLFF. In DNA form, the CDR3 reads TGTGCCAGCAGCTTCAGGGGGCCAAATGAAAAACTGTTTTTT.

This clone was counted a few times. V and J are TRBV6-5 and TRBJ2-2, with D perhaps TRBD1 (5 bases). This CDR3 contains 16 residues. Per the germline V gene, CDR1 is MNHEY and CDR2 is SVGAGI. The V end lost 1 base, the J end lost 7 bases, and 16 bases lay between the germline ends. CDR3 sequence (DNA): TGTGCCAGCAGTTACTGGGGCAGGGATGGGGTCGGGGAGCTGTTTTTT. Its translation: CASSYWGRDGVGELFF.

The genes are TRBV30 and TRBJ2-1; 9 bases are shared with TRBD2. Germline CDR1 reads GTSNPN; CDR2 reads SVGIG (reference sequence). Losses at the gene ends were 4 bases for V and 6 bases for J; bases not matched to a gene: 7. The CDR3 is made up of 14 amino acids. CDR3 residues: CAWILAGAPNEQFF. The CDR3 region has the DNA TGTGCCTGGATTTTAGCGGGAGCCCCCAATGAGCAGTTCTTC.

This clone was counted once. V is TRBV10-3 and J is TRBJ2-7, with 7 bases that match TRBD2. CDR1 and CDR2 from the germline V gene are ENHRY and SYGVKD. The length of the CDR3 is 14 residues. V lost 5 bases, J lost 4 bases, and 8 bases stayed unmatched. For the CDR3, the DNA is TGTGCCATCAGTTCTCCGGGAGGAGGGTACGAGCAGTACTTC. Encoded protein: CAISSPGGGYEQYF.

In its sample, this clone was seen once. The chain is built from TRBV6-5 and TRBJ2-5, with 7 bases identical to TRBD1. Germline V gives CDR1 MNHEY, CDR2 SVGAGI. This CDR3 spans 15 amino acids. V was pared by 5 bases and J by 2 bases, with 8 bases of the junction left unmatched. In DNA form, the CDR3 reads TGTGCCAGCAGTCGCGACAGGGTGGGACAAGAGACCCAGTACTTC. Protein sequence: CASSRDRVGQETQYF.

V usage is TRBV7-2 and J usage is TRBJ1-5; 7 bases are shared with TRBD1. V lost 5 bases, J lost 1 base, and 2 bases stayed unmatched. The CDR3 extends over 14 amino acids. In germline, CDR1 is SGHTA, CDR2 FQGNSA. Here the CDR3 reads CASSEQGSNQPQHF. CDR3 bases: TGTGCCAGCAGCGAACAGGGGAGCAATCAGCCCCAGCATTTT.

There are a few counts of this clone. The chain combines TRBV4-1 with TRBJ2-1; no clear D gene. Germline V CDR1 and CDR2: MGHRA, YSYEKL. The ends were cut back, 2 bases at V and 4 bases at J, with 12 bases in the middle. The CDR3 has 15 residues. CDR3 in amino acids: CASSQPRGPYNEQFF. The CDR3 DNA reads as TGCGCCAGCAGCCAACCACGCGGCCCTTACAATGAGCAGTTCTTC.

This clone appeared a single time. This chain links TRBV5-1 with TRBJ1-2; 8 bases are a match to TRBD1. The CDR3 sequence is 13 residues long. V lost 4 bases to trimming and J lost 6 bases; unmatched junction nucleotides: 5. CDR1 and CDR2 from the germline V gene are SGHRS and YFSETQ. In nucleotides, the CDR3 is TGCGCCAGCAGCGATGGACAGGGCCATGGCTACACCTTC. Translating gives CASSDGQGHGYTF.

J is TRBJ1-5 and V is TRBV6-5; D is possibly TRBD1 (5 bases). The germline CDR1 and CDR2 sequences are MNHEY and SVGAGI. Trimming took 0 bases from V and 6 from J, leaving 9 bases between them. CDR3 length: 14 amino acids. This CDR3 is CASSYSRGRQPQHF. CDR3 nucleotide sequence: TGTGCCAGCAGTTACTCAAGGGGCCGTCAGCCCCAGCATTTT.

This chain connects TRBV6-1 to TRBJ2-1, with 11 bases fitting TRBD2. This CDR3 is built from 16 residues. The trim removed 0 bases at V and 8 bases at J, leaving 6 bases unmatched. Germline loops: CDR1 MNHNS, CDR2 SASEGT. CDR3 in amino acids: CASSEALAGGVDEQFF. The CDR3 nucleotides read TGTGCCAGCAGTGAAGCCCTAGCGGGAGGTGTCGATGAGCAGTTCTTC.

This chain uses TRBV7-9 with TRBJ1-2; D unclear. Germline CDR1 reads SEHNR; CDR2 reads FQNEAQ (reference sequence). Between the trimmed V and J ends, which lost 5 bases and 7 bases, there was a span of 11 bases. The CDR3 runs to 12 residues. The CDR3 region has the DNA TGTGCCAGCAGCCCGGGAGGGTTTGGCTACACCTTC. Amino acid sequence: CASSPGGFGYTF.

The V and J genes are TRBV19 and TRBJ1-2; 8 bases are shared with TRBD1. Germline V gene lookup returns CDR1 LNHDA and CDR2 SQIVND (reference sequence). The ends lost 3 bases at V and 6 bases at J; junction bases unmatched: 9. The CDR3 covers 15 residues. CDR3 amino acids: CASSIPRTGTNGYTF. The CDR3 nucleotides read TGTGCCAGTAGTATTCCAAGGACAGGGACCAATGGCTACACCTTC.

In this sample, this clone turned up once. This sequence joins TRBV19 and TRBJ2-3; D call uncertain. The CDR3 runs 12 residues. The ends were cut back, 5 bases at V and 3 bases at J, with 6 bases in the middle. Germline V CDR1 and CDR2: LNHDA, SQIVND (reference sequence). CDR3 sequence: CASSSMTDTQYF. CDR3 coding DNA: TGTGCCAGTAGTTCTATGACAGATACGCAGTATTTT.

The CDR3 here is CASSYSRSVQFF. The CDR3 coding sequence is TGTGCCAGCAGTTACTCGAGGAGTGTGCAGTTCTTC. The chain uses TRBV6-5 and TRBJ2-1; D gene uncertain. V dropped 0 bases and J dropped 12 bases, with 9 bases sitting between them. The V gene's germline CDR1 is MNHEY and CDR2 SVGAGI. The CDR3 is made up of 12 amino acids.

The V and J genes are TRBV9 and TRBJ2-1, with a weak D call TRBD2 (7 bases). Trimming shortened V by 0 bases and J by 8 bases, and 9 bases separated the two germline ends. Per germline, CDR1 SGDLS and CDR2 YYNGEE. CDR3 length: 13 amino acids. The CDR3 here is CASSVEGGDEQFF. CDR3 coding DNA: TGTGCCAGCAGCGTAGAAGGGGGGGATGAGCAGTTCTTC.

This clone was recorded only once. The V and J genes are TRBV7-9 and TRBJ1-2; the D is unclear. CDR3 size: 14 residues. Germline V gives CDR1 SEHNR, CDR2 FQNEAQ (reference sequence). Trimming stripped 5 bases from V and 3 bases from J, with 13 bases between. The chain's CDR3 is CASSLFSEYYGYTF. Here the CDR3 DNA reads TGTGCCAGCAGCCTGTTTAGCGAGTACTATGGCTACACCTTC.

The V call is TRBV6-5, the J call TRBJ1-2, with 10 bases aligning to TRBD1. The junction had 3 bases not matched to a gene; V was cut back by 5 bases and J by 6 bases. CDR3 length equals 13 residues. The germline V gene has CDR1 MNHEY and CDR2 SVGAGI. The CDR3 spells CASSPDRGNGYTF. In DNA form, the CDR3 reads TGTGCCAGCAGTCCGGACAGGGGGAATGGCTACACCTTC.